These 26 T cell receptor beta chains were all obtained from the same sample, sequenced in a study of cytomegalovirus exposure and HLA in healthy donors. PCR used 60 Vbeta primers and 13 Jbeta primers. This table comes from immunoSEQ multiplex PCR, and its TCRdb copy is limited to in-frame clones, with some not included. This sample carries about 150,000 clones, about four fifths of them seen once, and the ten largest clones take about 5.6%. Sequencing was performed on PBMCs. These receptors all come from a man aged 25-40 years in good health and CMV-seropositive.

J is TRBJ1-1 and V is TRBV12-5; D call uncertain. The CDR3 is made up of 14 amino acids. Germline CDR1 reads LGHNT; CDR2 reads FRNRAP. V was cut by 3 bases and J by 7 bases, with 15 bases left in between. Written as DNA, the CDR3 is TGTGCTAGTGGTTTCCGCCGGGAGACCATTGAAGCTTTCTTT. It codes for CASGFRRETIEAFF.

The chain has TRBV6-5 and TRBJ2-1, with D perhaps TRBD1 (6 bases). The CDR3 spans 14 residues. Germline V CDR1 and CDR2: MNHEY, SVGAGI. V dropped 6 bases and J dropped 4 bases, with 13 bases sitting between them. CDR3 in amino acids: CASRTGTTYNEQFF. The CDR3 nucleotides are TGTGCCAGCAGGACCGGGACAACTTACAATGAGCAGTTCTTC.

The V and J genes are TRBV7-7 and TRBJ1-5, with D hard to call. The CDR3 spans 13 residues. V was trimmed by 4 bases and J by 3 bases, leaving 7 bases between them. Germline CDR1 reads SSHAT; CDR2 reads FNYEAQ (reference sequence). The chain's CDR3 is CASSSAYNQPQHF. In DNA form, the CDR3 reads TGTGCCAGCAGCTCCGCCTACAATCAGCCCCAGCATTTT.

This CDR3 reads CASSSLGLADSYEQYF. As DNA, the CDR3 is TGTGCCAGCAGTTCCCTCGGACTAGCGGATTCGTACGAGCAGTACTTC. The V call is TRBV28, the J call TRBJ2-7, with 10 bases identical to TRBD2. CDR1 is MDHEN, CDR2 SYDVKM, per germline. This CDR3 region has 16 residues. With 4 bases clipped from V and 4 bases from J, the junction kept 10 bases outside the gene matches.

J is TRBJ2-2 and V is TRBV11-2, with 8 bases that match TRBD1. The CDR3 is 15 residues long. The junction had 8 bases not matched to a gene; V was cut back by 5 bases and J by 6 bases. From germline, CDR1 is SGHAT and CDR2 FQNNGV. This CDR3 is CASSRQGSSPGELFF. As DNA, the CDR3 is TGTGCCAGCAGCCGACAGGGGTCTTCACCCGGGGAGCTGTTTTTT.

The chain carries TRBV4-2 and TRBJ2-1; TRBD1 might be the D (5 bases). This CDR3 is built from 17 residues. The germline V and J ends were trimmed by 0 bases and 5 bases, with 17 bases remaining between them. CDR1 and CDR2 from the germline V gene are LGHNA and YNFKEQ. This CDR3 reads CASSQERLGRQNNEQFF. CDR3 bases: TGTGCCAGCAGCCAAGAAAGGCTGGGGCGACAGAACAATGAGCAGTTCTTC.

DNA of the CDR3: TGTGCCAGCGCTCCAGGGAGGCAAAGGCTGTTTTTT. Its translation is CASAPGRQRLFF. This chain connects TRBV28 to TRBJ1-4; possible D gene TRBD1, 5 bases. Germline V CDR1 and CDR2: MDHEN, SYDVKM. V gave up 8 bases and J gave up 14 bases, with 18 bases separating them. CDR3 size: 12 residues.

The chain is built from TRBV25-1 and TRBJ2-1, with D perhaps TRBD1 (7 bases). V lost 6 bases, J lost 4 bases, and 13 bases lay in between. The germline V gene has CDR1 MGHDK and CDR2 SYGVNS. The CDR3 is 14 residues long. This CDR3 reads CASSDRAGYNEQFF. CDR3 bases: TGTGCCAGCAGCGACAGGGCGGGATACAATGAGCAGTTCTTC.

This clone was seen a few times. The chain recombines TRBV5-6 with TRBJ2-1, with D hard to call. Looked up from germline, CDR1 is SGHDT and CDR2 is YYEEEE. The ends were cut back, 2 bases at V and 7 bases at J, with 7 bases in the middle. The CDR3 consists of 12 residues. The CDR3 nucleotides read TGTGCCAGCAGCTTCCCTAGGAATGAGCAGTTCTTC. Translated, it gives CASSFPRNEQFF.

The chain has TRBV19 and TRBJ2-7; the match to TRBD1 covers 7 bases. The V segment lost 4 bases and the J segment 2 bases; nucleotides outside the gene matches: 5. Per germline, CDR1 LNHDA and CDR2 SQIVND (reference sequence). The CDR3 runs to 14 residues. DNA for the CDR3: TGTGCCAGTAGTAGGGGACAGATGACCTACGAGCAGTACTTC. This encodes CASSRGQMTYEQYF.

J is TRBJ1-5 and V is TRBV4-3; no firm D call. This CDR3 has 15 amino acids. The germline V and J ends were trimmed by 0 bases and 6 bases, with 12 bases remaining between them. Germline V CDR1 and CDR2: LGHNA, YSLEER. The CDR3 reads CASSQEGGFGQPQHF. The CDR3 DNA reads TGCGCCAGCAGCCAAGAAGGAGGGTTTGGTCAGCCCCAGCATTTT.

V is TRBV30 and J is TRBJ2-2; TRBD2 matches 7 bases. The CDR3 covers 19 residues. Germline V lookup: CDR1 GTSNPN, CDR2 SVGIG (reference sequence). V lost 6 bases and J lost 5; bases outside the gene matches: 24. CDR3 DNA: TGTGCCTGCCCCCCTGGGACGTTGACTAGCTCGGTTGAGACCGGGGAGCTGTTTTTT. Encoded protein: CACPPGTLTSSVETGELFF.

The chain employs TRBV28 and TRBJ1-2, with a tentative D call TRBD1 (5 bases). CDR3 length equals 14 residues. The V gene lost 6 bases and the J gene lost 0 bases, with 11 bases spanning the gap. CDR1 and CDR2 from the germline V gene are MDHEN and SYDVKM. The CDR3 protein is CASRNRPTNYGYTF. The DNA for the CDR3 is TGTGCCAGCAGAAACAGGCCGACTAACTATGGCTACACCTTC.

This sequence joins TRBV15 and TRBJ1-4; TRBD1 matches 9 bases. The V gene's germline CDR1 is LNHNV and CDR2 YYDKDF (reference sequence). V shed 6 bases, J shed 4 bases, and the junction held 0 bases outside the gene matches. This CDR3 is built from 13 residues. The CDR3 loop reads CATRDRGNEKLFF. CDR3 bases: TGTGCCACCAGGGACAGGGGTAATGAAAAACTGTTTTTT. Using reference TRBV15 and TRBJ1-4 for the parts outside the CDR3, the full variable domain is DAMVIQNPRYQVTQFGKPVTLSCSQTLNHNVMYWYQQKSSQAPKLLFHYYDKDFNNEADTPDNFQSRRPNTSFCFLDIRSPGLGDTAMYLCATRDRGNEKLFFGSGTQLSVL.

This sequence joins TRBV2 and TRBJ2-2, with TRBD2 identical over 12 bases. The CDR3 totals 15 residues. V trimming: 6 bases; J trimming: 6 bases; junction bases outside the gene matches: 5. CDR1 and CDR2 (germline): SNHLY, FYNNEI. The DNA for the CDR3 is TGTGCCAGCAGGGGGACTAGCGGGTACGCCGGGGAGCTGTTTTTT. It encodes CASRGTSGYAGELFF.

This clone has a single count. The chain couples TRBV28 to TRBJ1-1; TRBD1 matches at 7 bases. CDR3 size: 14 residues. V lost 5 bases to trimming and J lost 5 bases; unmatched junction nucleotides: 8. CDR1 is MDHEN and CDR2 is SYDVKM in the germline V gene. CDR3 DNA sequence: TGTGCCAGCAGTCCGGGACAGTGGGGGACTGAAGCTTTCTTT. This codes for CASSPGQWGTEAFF.

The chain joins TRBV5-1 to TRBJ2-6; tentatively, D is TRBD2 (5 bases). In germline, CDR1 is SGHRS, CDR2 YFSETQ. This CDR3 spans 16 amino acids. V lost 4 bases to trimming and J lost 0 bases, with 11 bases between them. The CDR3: CASSPGLSSGANVLTF. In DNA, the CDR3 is TGCGCCAGCAGCCCGGGGTTGAGCTCTGGGGCCAACGTCCTGACTTTC.

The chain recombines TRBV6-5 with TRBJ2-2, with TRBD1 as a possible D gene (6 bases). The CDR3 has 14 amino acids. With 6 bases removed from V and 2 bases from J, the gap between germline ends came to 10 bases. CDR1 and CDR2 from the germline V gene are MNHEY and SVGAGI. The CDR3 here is CASSSGHNTGELFF. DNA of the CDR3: TGTGCCAGCAGCTCGGGACACAACACCGGGGAGCTGTTTTTT.

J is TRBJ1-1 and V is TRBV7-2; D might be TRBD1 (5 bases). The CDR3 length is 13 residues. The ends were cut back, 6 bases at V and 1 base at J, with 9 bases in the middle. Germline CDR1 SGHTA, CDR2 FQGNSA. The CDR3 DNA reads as TGTGCCAGCAGTGTACAGGAGAACACTGAAGCTTTCTTT. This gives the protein CASSVQENTEAFF.

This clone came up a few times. In nucleotides, the CDR3 is TGTGCCAGCAGCCAAGCGGGAGGCTGGACAGATACGCAGTATTTT. Translation: CASSQAGGWTDTQYF. V is TRBV4-2 and J is TRBJ2-3, with 7 bases matching TRBD2. Germline assignment: CDR1 LGHNA and CDR2 YNFKEQ. The J segment lost 3 bases and the V segment lost 1 base, leaving 4 bases of the junction unmatched. CDR3 length equals 15 residues.

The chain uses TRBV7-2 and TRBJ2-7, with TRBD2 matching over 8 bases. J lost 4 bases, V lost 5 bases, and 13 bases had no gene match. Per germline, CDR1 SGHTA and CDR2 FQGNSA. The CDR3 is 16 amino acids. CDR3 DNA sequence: TGTGCCAGCAGCACACAGCGGGAGAAAACGGGGTACGAGCAGTACTTC. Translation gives CASSTQREKTGYEQYF.

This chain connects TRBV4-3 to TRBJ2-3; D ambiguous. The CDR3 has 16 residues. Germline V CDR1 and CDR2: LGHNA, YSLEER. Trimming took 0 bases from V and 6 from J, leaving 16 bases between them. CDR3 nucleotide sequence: TGCGCCAGCAGCCAAGATTTGGTCTCAGGTGAGGATACGCAGTATTTT. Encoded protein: CASSQDLVSGEDTQYF.

The CDR3 here is CARGGRDSYNSPLHF. The CDR3 DNA sequence: TGCGCCAGGGGAGGGCGGGACTCCTATAATTCACCCCTCCACTTT. V gene TRBV4-1 combines with J gene TRBJ1-6; no firm D call. V lost 9 bases and J lost 0, with 12 bases in between. Germline loops: CDR1 MGHRA, CDR2 YSYEKL. The CDR3 totals 15 residues.

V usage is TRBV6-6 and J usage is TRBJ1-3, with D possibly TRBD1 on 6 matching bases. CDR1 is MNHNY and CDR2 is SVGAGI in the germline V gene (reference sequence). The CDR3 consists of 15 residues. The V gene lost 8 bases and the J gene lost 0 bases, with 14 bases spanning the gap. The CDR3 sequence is CASYGIQGSGNTIYF. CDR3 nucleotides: TGTGCCAGCTATGGGATACAGGGCTCTGGAAACACCATATATTTT.

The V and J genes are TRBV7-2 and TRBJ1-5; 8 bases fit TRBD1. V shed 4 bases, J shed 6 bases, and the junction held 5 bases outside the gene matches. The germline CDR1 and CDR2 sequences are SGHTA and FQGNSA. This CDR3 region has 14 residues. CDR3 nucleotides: TGTGCCAGCAGCTCGTCAGGGGGCGGTCAGCCCCAGCATTTT. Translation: CASSSSGGGQPQHF.

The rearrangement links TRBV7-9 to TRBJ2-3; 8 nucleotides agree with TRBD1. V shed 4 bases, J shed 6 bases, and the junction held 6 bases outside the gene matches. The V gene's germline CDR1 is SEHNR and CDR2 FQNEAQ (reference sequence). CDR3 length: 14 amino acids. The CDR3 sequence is CASSSRTGWDTQYF. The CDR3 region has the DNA TGTGCCAGCAGCTCCCGGACAGGGTGGGATACGCAGTATTTT.